This TCR beta chain was recovered during a study of CD8+ T cells in alopecia areata (dated 2018 in TCRdb). Regarding the complete study: In both human patients and the C3H/HeJ mouse model, the study applied high-throughput TCRbeta sequencing to look at T cell clonal expansion in alopecia areata. RNA was obtained with the PAXgene miRNA kit for fixed scalp, the miRNeasy kit for PBMCs, and the RNeasy kit for mouse skin. Scalp tissue and sorted CD4+ and CD8+ peripheral blood T cells from patchy and totalis/universalis alopecia areata patients and from healthy controls were covered by human TCRbeta sequencing. Scalp clonality was compared across normal scalp (n=4), patchy alopecia areata scalp (n=8), and alopecia totalis/universalis scalp (n=8). immunoSEQ multiplex PCR using 35 Vbeta forward primers and 13 Jbeta reverse primers was used to amplify TCRbeta CDR3 regions. Summary of the overall study and its limitations: Lesional scalp, especially in alopecia totalis/universalis, showed higher clonality and more expanded CD8+ clones than normal scalp, suggesting antigenic drive. Scalp TCR repertoire analysis is complicated because resident alphabeta T cells in normal human skin are also sequenced, whereas mouse skin is dominated by gammadelta T cells. Shared TCR sequences between patients were less evident than in mice, which may be partly attributable to HLA diversity in the patient population.

Worth noting for this clone: No cognate antigen has been identified for it. Qualities for individual bases were not recorded, and no much larger clone is one base off.

Libraries came from the immunoSEQ multiplex PCR assay. RNA was extracted from all samples and reverse transcribed into cDNA, which served as template for TCR sequencing. SuperScript III was used for first-strand cDNA synthesis, primed with a 2:1 mix of oligo-dT and random hexamers. A synthetic immune receptor repertoire was used to assess amplification bias, and residual bias was removed computationally. Under the source paper's analysis protocol: Raw reads were preprocessed to remove errors, and CDR3 was defined according to IMGT conventions as the region from the conserved cysteine to phenylalanine. Clonality was computed by normalizing Shannon entropy by log2 of the number of productive unique TCRs and subtracting the result from 1. Whether scalp clones were CD4 or CD8 was inferred by matching scalp TCRbeta sequences against CD4 and CD8 repertoires sorted from blood. The source is immuneACCESS, and TCRdb retained only in-frame sequences with V and J called. Part of the clones is not carried over; for the studies checked, unresolved V genes explain less than half of this, and the remainder is unexplained. That table furnishes V, J and clone size, whereas the DNA furnished D and trimming. Recorded for this sample are roughly 64,000 clones; around 40% of them occurred a single time. The ten most abundant clones make up 51% of the sample.

V loses 5 bases, J loses 2 bases, and the germline ends lie 9 bases apart. The CDR3 starts with the cysteine, ends with the phenylalanine, and has 13 residues. Only CDR3 DNA is held: 39 bases, read in frame from base 1. In the germline V gene, CDR1 corresponds to MNHEY and CDR2 to SVGAGI. Peripheral blood and lesional scalp punch biopsies were obtained from patients with alopecia areata. PBMCs were isolated by density centrifugation and stained for CD3, CD4 and CD8, after which CD4+ and CD8+ T cells were sorted on a FACSAria. The untreated alopecia areata patients were recruited through a multicenter biomarker study. For about 5 biomarker-study patients, blood CD8+ T cells were further sorted into NKG2D-low and NKG2D-high fractions.

Material: NKG2D-low CD8+ T cells sorted from blood. This specimen's cell subset or site label, per the study, means: sorted CD8+ NKG2D-low blood T cells. The sequence is built from TRBV6-5 and TRBJ1-2, with the D gene not confidently named. The sequence was obtained from a human donor with alopecia areata. In nucleotides, the sequence is TGTGCCAGCAGTGAACCAGGAAACTATGGCTACACCTTC. This sequence encodes CASSEPGNYGYTF.